Below, 31 T cell receptor beta chains from the same sample are listed, as sequenced in a study of cytomegalovirus exposure and HLA in healthy donors. A multiplex PCR was run with 60 Vbeta primers and 13 Jbeta primers. Some clones are missing from TCRdb's copy, which holds only in-frame ones; the method was immunoSEQ multiplex PCR. The table records 100,000 to 120,000 clones, around 70% of them present only once. The sample comprised PBMCs. These receptors all stem from a man aged 25 to 45 in good health and CMV-seronegative.

J is TRBJ2-7 and V is TRBV7-9, with TRBD2 matching 7 bases. CDR3 size: 16 residues. V was pared by 2 bases and J by 2 bases, with 9 bases of the junction left unmatched. Looked up from germline, CDR1 is SEHNR and CDR2 is FQNEAQ (reference sequence). The CDR3 coding sequence is TGTGCCAGCAGCTTAAAGGCGGGAGCCACGGCCTACGAGCAGTACTTC. Translated: CASSLKAGATAYEQYF.

The gene calls are TRBV28 and TRBJ2-2; 8 positions agree with TRBD2. The V and J ends lost 8 bases and 4 bases, in that order; junction bases with no gene match: 9. CDR1 and CDR2 (germline): MDHEN, SYDVKM. There are 15 residues in the CDR3. The CDR3 coding sequence is TGTGCCAGCGAGACTAGCGAGAGGGTCACCGGGGAGCTGTTTTTT. Translation: CASETSERVTGELFF.

J is TRBJ1-3 and V is TRBV4-2, with no clear D. V lost 0 bases and J lost 0, with 18 bases in between. The V gene's germline CDR1 is LGHNA and CDR2 YNFKEQ. This CDR3 is built from 19 residues. CDR3 protein: CASSQDPAIVASSGNTIYF. The CDR3, as DNA: TGTGCCAGCAGCCAAGATCCCGCCATTGTCGCTAGCTCTGGAAACACCATATATTTT.

By share, this clone ranks as medium-sized (0.01 to 0.1%). The chain recombines TRBV4-3 with TRBJ2-7; possibly TRBD1 for D (5 bases). The V gene's germline CDR1 is LGHNA and CDR2 YSLEER. This CDR3 region has 15 residues. V was trimmed by 0 bases and J by 2 bases, leaving 11 bases between them. The CDR3 DNA reads as TGCGCCAGCAGCCAAGACAGGGAAGGCACCTACGAGCAGTACTTC. Protein: CASSQDREGTYEQYF.

The chain joins TRBV6-1 to TRBJ2-1; D might be TRBD2 (6 bases). This CDR3 is built from 13 residues. Trimming cost V 8 bases and J 5 bases, with 13 bases left between them. Germline values: CDR1 MNHNS, CDR2 SASEGT. CDR3 DNA sequence: TGTGCCAGCTCGTGGGGCGGGAACAATGAGCAGTTCTTC. It codes for CASSWGGNNEQFF.

This chain joins TRBV7-6 and TRBJ2-2, with D perhaps matching TRBD2 (7 bases). The CDR3 is 16 residues long. Trimming cost V 6 bases and J 0 bases, with 14 bases left between them. The germline CDR1 and CDR2 sequences are SGHVS and FNYEAQ. Here the CDR3 reads CASSQGGAANTGELFF. CDR3 sequence (DNA): TGTGCCAGCAGTCAAGGGGGGGCTGCGAACACCGGGGAGCTGTTTTTT. Together with reference TRBV7-6 and TRBJ2-2, the CDR3 gives the full variable domain: GAGVSQSPRYKVTKRGQDVALRCDPISGHVSLYWYRQALGQGPEFLTYFNYEAQQDKSGLPNDRFSAERPEGSISTLTIQRTEQRDSAMYRCASSQGGAANTGELFFGEGSRLTVL.

The chain combines TRBV11-1 with TRBJ1-1; TRBD1 aligns across 7 bases. V shed 4 bases and J 5 bases; nucleotides not matched to a gene: 10. The germline gives CDR1 SGHAT, CDR2 FQDESV (reference sequence). The CDR3 length is 15 residues. CDR3 nucleotide sequence: TGTGCCAGCAGCTCGGGACAGTTTTTCCAGACTGAAGCTTTCTTT. Amino acids: CASSSGQFFQTEAFF.

Details on this clone: At one of its ends the junction is not consistent with the germline gene, which may arise from a read error. The genes are TRBV9 and TRBJ1-5; possibly TRBD1 for D (5 bases). The CDR3 runs to 15 residues. Germline loops: CDR1 SGDLS, CDR2 YYNGEE. The CDR3 protein is CASSVGPDSNQLQHF. The CDR3, as DNA: TGTGCCAGCAGCGTAGGCCCTGACAGCAATCAGCTCCAGCATTTT.

The chain recombines TRBV5-8 with TRBJ1-2; TRBD1 aligns across 7 bases. Germline V gene sequence: CDR1 SGHTS, CDR2 YDEGEE. This CDR3 has 14 amino acids. V lost 1 base to trimming and J lost 2 bases; unmatched junction nucleotides: 2. The CDR3 coding sequence is TGTGCCAGCAGCTTGCCGGGACAGAACTATGGCTACACCTTC. Protein: CASSLPGQNYGYTF.

The V gene is TRBV7-3, the J gene TRBJ1-2; 7 bases map to TRBD1. CDR3 length: 16 residues. Germline CDR1 SGHTA, CDR2 FQGTGA. Trimming took 5 bases from V and 0 from J; bases not matched to a gene: 9. The CDR3 is CASSPHPGTANYGYTF. For the CDR3, the DNA is TGTGCCAGCAGCCCCCACCCCGGGACAGCTAACTATGGCTACACCTTC.

This clone showed up just once. This sequence joins TRBV7-2 and TRBJ1-4, with 7 bases fitting TRBD1. The CDR3 contains 15 residues. Germline V gene data show CDR1 as SGHTA and CDR2 as FQGNSA. V trimming: 0 bases; J trimming: 8 bases; junction bases outside the gene matches: 6. The CDR3 DNA reads TGTGCCAGCAGCTTAGCCCGACAGGGATACGAAAAACTGTTTTTT. Its translation is CASSLARQGYEKLFF.

V and J are TRBV19 and TRBJ2-2; 7 bases agree with TRBD2. CDR1 is LNHDA, CDR2 SQIVND, per germline (reference sequence). This CDR3 has 14 amino acids. Germline trimming cut 6 bases from V and 5 bases from J; bases unmatched to any gene: 6. The CDR3, as DNA: TGTGCCAGTAGGGGAGGGGAGGGGACCGGGGAGCTGTTTTTT. Translated, it gives CASRGGEGTGELFF.

The rearrangement links TRBV7-2 to TRBJ2-4; weak D call: TRBD1 (6 bases). Germline V CDR1 and CDR2: SGHTA, FQGNSA. V gave up 1 base and J gave up 0 bases, with 13 bases separating them. The CDR3 totals 17 residues. The CDR3 region is CASSLVPPGVAKNIQYF. CDR3 sequence (DNA): TGTGCCAGCAGCTTAGTTCCCCCAGGGGTAGCCAAAAACATTCAGTACTTC.

The chain employs TRBV10-3 and TRBJ2-7, with 8 bases identical to TRBD2. The CDR3 length is 14 residues. Germline V gene sequence: CDR1 ENHRY, CDR2 SYGVKD. The ends lost 2 bases at V and 6 bases at J; junction bases unmatched: 6. DNA of the CDR3: TGTGCCATCAGTGAGGGTGCGGGGGGCGGCGAGCAGTACTTC. Protein sequence: CAISEGAGGGEQYF.

V and J are TRBV6-1 and TRBJ2-3; 10 nucleotides line up with TRBD2. This CDR3 region has 12 residues. J lost 15 bases, V lost 1 base, and 4 bases had no gene match. Per the germline V gene, CDR1 is MNHNS and CDR2 is SASEGT. The CDR3 DNA is TGTGCCAGCAGTGAAGGGGCTAGCGGGAGATATTTT. Its translation is CASSEGASGRYF.

This chain joins TRBV6-5 and TRBJ1-2; D not resolved. Between the trimmed V and J ends, which lost 5 bases and 8 bases, there was a span of 12 bases. The CDR3 extends over 12 amino acids. CDR1 MNHEY and CDR2 SVGAGI come from the germline V gene. In DNA, the CDR3 is TGTGCCAGCAGTCGGCACGGGGAGGGCTACACCTTC. This codes for CASSRHGEGYTF.

The chain has TRBV7-2 and TRBJ1-5; 9 bases fit TRBD1. The CDR3 runs 14 residues. Germline loops: CDR1 SGHTA, CDR2 FQGNSA. V gave up 1 base and J gave up 6 bases; unmatched junction bases: 1. The CDR3 sequence: CASSLDRGPQPQHF. The CDR3 DNA sequence: TGTGCCAGCAGCTTAGACAGGGGGCCTCAGCCCCAGCATTTT.

This clone has just one count. This chain links TRBV7-2 with TRBJ2-5; 13 positions agree with TRBD2. Germline-derived CDR1 and CDR2 are SGHTA and FQGNSA. With 1 base clipped from V and 11 bases from J, the junction kept 4 bases outside the gene matches. CDR3 length: 14 amino acids. CDR3 in amino acids: CASSLGTSGSLQYF. In nucleotides, the CDR3 is TGTGCCAGCAGCTTAGGGACTAGCGGGAGTTTGCAGTACTTC.

The chain couples TRBV4-3 to TRBJ2-2; a possible D gene is TRBD2 (6 bases). The CDR3 runs 16 residues. V was pared by 3 bases and J by 1 base, with 12 bases between. Germline assignment: CDR1 LGHNA and CDR2 YSLEER. The CDR3 DNA follows: TGCGCCAGCAGCCACACGGGGCGGGGGAACACCGGGGAGCTGTTTTTT. Amino acid sequence: CASSHTGRGNTGELFF.

The chain couples TRBV4-2 to TRBJ1-5, with D hard to call. V was clipped by 0 bases and J by 4 bases, with 13 bases between them. CDR1 is LGHNA, CDR2 YNFKEQ, per germline. The CDR3 sequence is 16 residues long. The CDR3 DNA is TGTGCCAGCAGCCAAGACCAGGCCGTCTCGAATCAGCCCCAGCATTTT. Translation: CASSQDQAVSNQPQHF.

The DNA for the CDR3 is TGTGCCACCCAGTTGGCCACTGAAGCTTTCTTT. As protein: CATQLATEAFF. This chain connects TRBV6-6 to TRBJ1-1; D is ambiguous. Trimming pared 10 bases from V and 4 bases from J, leaving 10 bases between. Germline values: CDR1 MNHNY, CDR2 SVGAGI (reference sequence). The CDR3 is made up of 11 amino acids.

This clone was recorded only once. The CDR3 nucleotides read TGTGCCAGCATTGTAAATGGGGGGGCCTCGAACACTGAAGCTTTCTTT. This codes for CASIVNGGASNTEAFF. This chain connects TRBV28 to TRBJ1-1; D might be TRBD1 (6 bases). CDR3 length: 16 residues. From germline, CDR1 is MDHEN and CDR2 SYDVKM. V was clipped by 7 bases and J by 1 base, with 19 bases between them.

The chain combines TRBV30 with TRBJ2-3; TRBD2 matches at 8 bases. The CDR3 totals 17 residues. V was clipped by 0 bases and J by 6 bases; unmatched bases: 14. The V gene's germline CDR1 is GTSNPN and CDR2 SVGIG (reference sequence). The CDR3 sequence: CAWSVRDAGLVWDTQYF. Written as DNA, the CDR3 is TGTGCCTGGAGTGTACGAGACGCGGGACTAGTATGGGATACGCAGTATTTT. Full variable domain (missing parts from reference TRBV30 and TRBJ2-3): SQTIHQWPATLVQPVGSPLSLECTVEGTSNPNLYWYRQAAGRGLQLLFYSVGIGQISSEVPQNLSASRPQDRQFILSSKKLLLSDSGFYLCAWSVRDAGLVWDTQYFGPGTRLTVL.

The rearrangement links TRBV11-2 to TRBJ2-3; TRBD1 might be the D (7 bases). CDR3 length: 17 amino acids. The germline V gene has CDR1 SGHAT and CDR2 FQNNGV. V lost 4 bases to trimming and J lost 0 bases, with 17 bases between them. The CDR3 region is CASSSRSTGTSTDTQYF. For the CDR3, the DNA is TGTGCCAGCAGCTCGAGGTCGACAGGGACTAGCACAGATACGCAGTATTTT.

V and J are TRBV5-1 and TRBJ2-3; a weak D match, TRBD2 (6 bases). Looked up from germline, CDR1 is SGHRS and CDR2 is YFSETQ. Between the trimmed V and J ends, which lost 2 bases and 1 base, there was a span of 8 bases. This CDR3 comprises 14 residues. The CDR3 nucleotides read TGCGCCAGCAGCTTTCCTAGCGGCACAGATACGCAGTATTTT. This codes for CASSFPSGTDTQYF.

The genes are TRBV4-2 and TRBJ2-1; 8 nucleotides line up with TRBD2. V was clipped by 4 bases and J by 10 bases; unmatched bases: 15. Germline assignment: CDR1 LGHNA and CDR2 YNFKEQ. The CDR3 contains 16 residues. CDR3 sequence reads: CASSLAGTRMEGEQFF. DNA for the CDR3: TGTGCCAGCAGCCTCGCCGGGACTAGGATGGAAGGGGAGCAGTTCTTC.

J is TRBJ2-5 and V is TRBV9; 11 bases line up with TRBD2. This CDR3 has 15 amino acids. From germline, CDR1 is SGDLS and CDR2 YYNGEE. V trimming: 4 bases; J trimming: 3 bases; junction bases outside the gene matches: 5. CDR3 sequence reads: CASSLGTSGEETQYF. The CDR3 nucleotides read TGTGCCAGCAGCCTCGGGACTAGCGGAGAAGAGACCCAGTACTTC.

The chain uses TRBV29-1 and TRBJ2-7, with D maybe TRBD2 (6 bases). Germline V gene data show CDR1 as SQVTM and CDR2 as ANQGSEA. V was clipped by 7 bases and J by 2 bases, with 12 bases between them. The CDR3 is 12 residues long. In nucleotides, the CDR3 is TGCAGCGCCGTAGGCGGGGCCTACGAGCAGTACTTC. Residues: CSAVGGAYEQYF.

The chain has TRBV30 and TRBJ2-5, with 7 bases aligning to TRBD2. The CDR3 length is 13 residues. J was trimmed by 7 bases and V by 5 bases; bases with no gene match: 10. Per germline, CDR1 GTSNPN and CDR2 SVGIG (reference sequence). CDR3 sequence reads: CAWGGGGRVTQYF. CDR3 nucleotides: TGTGCCTGGGGGGGAGGCGGGAGAGTGACCCAGTACTTC.

The gene calls are TRBV2 and TRBJ2-7, with D maybe TRBD1 (6 bases). CDR3 size: 15 residues. Trimming removed 2 bases at V and 0 bases at J, with 11 bases between. The germline gives CDR1 SNHLY, CDR2 FYNNEI. CDR3 loop: CASSEQGRPSYEQYF. CDR3 bases: TGTGCCAGCAGTGAACAGGGGCGCCCCTCCTACGAGCAGTACTTC.

This chain uses TRBV11-2 with TRBJ1-1; D is ambiguous. Per germline, CDR1 SGHAT and CDR2 FQNNGV. The V and J ends lost 5 bases and 1 base respectively, with 8 bases between them. This CDR3 contains 13 residues. CDR3 sequence: CASSPQPNTEAFF. The CDR3 DNA sequence: TGTGCCAGCAGCCCACAGCCGAACACTGAAGCTTTCTTT. Full variable domain (outside the CDR3, taken from reference TRBV11-2 and TRBJ1-1): EAGVAQSPRYKIIEKRQSVAFWCNPISGHATLYWYQQILGQGPKLLIQFQNNGVVDDSQLPKDRFSAERLKGVDSTLKIQPAKLEDSAVYLCASSPQPNTEAFFGQGTRLTVV.